The text below deals with one TCR beta chain. V was trimmed by 1 base and J by 7 bases, leaving 13 bases between them. This CDR3 spans 14 amino acids. Germline V gene data show CDR1 as SQVTM and CDR2 as ANQGSEA. Across roughly 25 US areas, participants ranged in age from about 18 to 90 years. Each participant's cohort was designated according to participant-reported clinical history. Cohort 3 donors were reported recovered after two negative PCRs, clearance, or symptom resolution. The data are from a study of blood T cell repertoires in COVID-19. About the research overall: Sample material is recorded as cDNA or gDNA derived from T cells, B-cell-depleted T cells, or PBMCs.

This table comes from immunoSEQ multiplex PCR, and its TCRdb copy is limited to in-frame clones, with some not included. The sample holds more than 200,000 clones, about 89% seen once. This rearrangement joins TRBV29-1 to TRBJ1-4, with a possible D match to TRBD1 (6 bases). This clonotype was obtained from a woman in her 30s who had recovered from COVID-19. Sequencing was done on a sample of PBMCs or T cells enriched from blood (not recorded which). The CDR3 nucleotides are TGCAGCGTTGAAGTGGCGGGGGCGAGTGAAAAACTGTTTTTT. Its protein is CSVEVAGASEKLFF.